The TCR beta chain under discussion was sequenced for a study of blood T cell repertoires in COVID-19. For the study at large: Sites in the United States, Italy and Spain provided acute and convalescent COVID-19 samples.

Across about two dozen US areas, participants ranged in age from about 18 to 90 years. Method: immunoSEQ multiplex PCR; TCRdb's copy keeps in-frame clones and lacks some. The sample shows about 160,000 clones, roughly 85% of them seen only once. This clonotype was obtained from a man in his 60s who had recovered from COVID-19. The specimen was PBMCs or T cells enriched from blood (not recorded which).

CDR3 bases: TGTGCCAGCTCACCCTCCTATTGGGGGAGGGGGGGGAGATACGAGCAGTACTTC. Translation gives CASSPSYWGRGGRYEQYF. J is TRBJ2-7 and V is TRBV18, with TRBD2 as a possible D gene (7 bases). The V and J ends lost 3 bases and 4 bases respectively, with 25 bases between them. The CDR3 spans 18 residues. Germline lookup yields CDR1 KGHSH and CDR2 LQKENI. The whole variable domain, filled in from reference TRBV18 and TRBJ2-7, reads NAGVMQNPRHLVRRRGQEARLRCSPMKGHSHVYWYRQLPEEGLKFMVYLQKENIIDESGMPKERFSAEFPKEGPSILRIQQVVRGDSAAYFCASSPSYWGRGGRYEQYFGPGTRLTVT.